The 2 T cell receptor beta chains listed next were all sequenced from one sample in a study of blood T cell repertoires in COVID-19. Measured with immunoSEQ multiplex PCR; TCRdb has only the in-frame clones, and not every one. Of 250,000 or so clones in the sample, 83% were seen once. The sequencing input was peripheral blood. Receptor source: a human donor in a cohort sampled during active COVID-19.

This clone was detected once. The V call is TRBV10-2, the J call TRBJ2-3; 10 bases line up with TRBD2. CDR1 is WSHSY and CDR2 is SAAADI in the germline V gene. The CDR3 spans 15 residues. V trimming: 4 bases; J trimming: 5 bases; junction bases outside the gene matches: 6. The CDR3 spells CASSGLAGAGDTQYF. CDR3 nucleotide sequence: TGCGCCAGCAGTGGCCTAGCGGGAGCTGGAGATACGCAGTATTTT.

The V gene is TRBV15, the J gene TRBJ1-4, with 9 bases that match TRBD1. CDR3 length: 14 amino acids. Germline V gene sequence: CDR1 LNHNV, CDR2 YYDKDF (reference sequence). J was trimmed by 7 bases and V by 11 bases; bases with no gene match: 11. CDR3 protein: CASSTGGWSEKLFF. The DNA for the CDR3 is TGTGCCTCATCGACAGGGGGGTGGAGTGAAAAACTGTTTTTT.